These T cell receptor beta chains were read from a single sample in a study of shared T cell receptors in the human thymus. Profiling relied on immunoSEQ multiplex PCR, and the TCRdb table lists in-frame clones only, not all of them. The table has about 380,000 clones, 85% to 95% seen once; the top ten hold 0.02%. Sequencing was carried out using thymocytes. These receptors originate from a human donor. CDR3s include the opening cysteine and the closing phenylalanine or tryptophan. The D gene is left open where the match is weak. Clone size is given for some rows only: seen once, a few or many times, or a class if the clone is expanded.

size	D	V	J	CDR3	DNA
-	-	TRBV7-9	TRBJ2-1	CASSLIPAFF	TGTGCCAGCAGCTTAATCCCCGCGTTCTTC
-	-	TRBV5-1	TRBJ2-7	CPRSLFYF	TGCCCCCGGTCACTATTTTACTTC
-	-	TRBV5-4	TRBJ1-1	CASSPRGDHEAFF	TGTGCCAGCAGCCCCCGCGGGGACCATGAAGCTTTCTTT
-	-	TRBV12-2	TRBJ2-1	CASRLTGFLQFF	TGTGCAAGTCGCTTAACAGGGTTTTTGCAGTTCTTC
-	TRBD1	TRBV7-3	TRBJ2-7	CASSQTGGSSYEQYF	TGTGCCAGCAGCCAGACAGGGGGGAGCTCCTACGAGCAGTACTTC
-	-	TRBV30	TRBJ1-1	CAWSVPVDTEAFF	TGTGCCTGGAGTGTACCAGTGGACACTGAAGCTTTCTTT
-	TRBD1	TRBV6-5	TRBJ2-7	CASSYSGDRLYEQYF	TGTGCCAGCAGTTACTCCGGGGACAGACTCTACGAGCAGTACTTC
-	-	TRBV28	TRBJ2-7	CASSSDYEQYF	TGTGCCAGCAGTTCAGACTACGAGCAGTACTTC
-	-	TRBV27	TRBJ1-2	CASSLSNGEPNYGYTF	TGTGCCAGCAGTTTATCCAACGGGGAACCTAACTATGGCTACACCTTC
-	-	TRBV27	TRBJ2-7	CASLAQGEQYF	TGTGCCAGCCTTGCCCAAGGAGAGCAGTACTTC
-	TRBD2	TRBV5-1	TRBJ2-7	CASSLVRGGDYEQYF	TGCGCCAGCAGCTTGGTTAGGGGAGGGGACTACGAGCAGTACTTC
-	-	TRBV4-2	TRBJ2-7	CASSHRTVSYEQYF	TGTGCCAGCAGCCACCGGACAGTCTCCTACGAGCAGTACTTC
-	TRBD2	TRBV7-6	TRBJ2-5	CASSPRWLAGLQETQYF	TGTGCCAGCAGCCCCCGTTGGTTAGCGGGGCTCCAGGAGACCCAGTACTTC
-	-	TRBV27	TRBJ2-3	CASSPPWTTDTQYF	TGTGCCAGCAGTCCCCCTTGGACAACAGATACGCAGTATTTT
-	-	TRBV27	TRBJ1-5	CASSLNRGNQPQHF	TGTGCCAGCAGTTTAAACAGGGGCAATCAGCCCCAGCATTTT
-	-	TRBV5-1	TRBJ2-7	CASSRPRELKRVEQYF	TGCGCCAGCAGCAGACCCCGGGAGCTCAAGCGCGTCGAGCAGTACTTC
few	-	TRBV18	TRBJ2-1	CASSPFKVLSYNEQFF	TGTGCCAGCTCACCATTTAAGGTTCTATCCTACAATGAGCAGTTCTTC
-	-	TRBV6-1	TRBJ2-7	CASSDFLEGDGSSYEQYF	TGTGCCAGCAGTGACTTTCTCGAAGGGGACGGGAGCTCCTACGAGCAGTACTTC
-	-	TRBV27	TRBJ2-2	CASSFGLSAEILGELFF	TGTGCCAGCAGTTTCGGGTTGTCGGCAGAGATACTCGGGGAGCTGTTTTTT
-	TRBD1	TRBV7-8	TRBJ2-7	CASSLEPRTTDRATHYEQYF	TGTGCCAGCAGCTTAGAACCCCGGACAACGGACAGGGCCACTCACTACGAGCAGTACTTC
-	-	TRBV5-6	TRBJ1-1	CASSCGPPGTEAFF	TGTGCCAGCAGCTGCGGACCTCCGGGCACTGAAGCTTTCTTT
-	-	TRBV28	TRBJ1-1	CASIYPVGGTMNTEAFF	TGTGCCAGCATCTACCCCGTGGGAGGGACAATGAACACTGAAGCTTTCTTT
-	-	TRBV4-2	TRBJ2-7	CASSQAARDISYEQYF	TGTGCCAGCAGCCAAGCGGCCCGGGACATATCCTACGAGCAGTACTTC
once	-	TRBV19	TRBJ2-7	CASSNDRRDAYEQYF	TGTGCCAGTAGTAATGACCGGAGAGATGCCTACGAGCAGTACTTC
-	TRBD1	TRBV5-1	TRBJ2-6	CASSADRAGANVLTF	TGCGCCAGCAGCGCCGACAGGGCTGGGGCCAACGTCCTGACTTTC
-	-	TRBV2	TRBJ1-5	CASSEDRGNQPQHF	TGTGCCAGCAGTGAAGACAGGGGCAATCAGCCCCAGCATTTT
-	-	TRBV28	TRBJ2-3	CASSLGYKADTQYF	TGTGCCAGCAGTTTAGGTTATAAGGCAGATACGCAGTATTTT
-	TRBD1	TRBV7-9	TRBJ1-1	CASSFKGTGPFNTEAFF	TGTGCCAGCAGCTTCAAAGGGACAGGGCCCTTTAACACTGAAGCTTTCTTT
-	-	TRBV7-9	TRBJ1-2	CASSPGFGHGYTF	TGTGCCAGCAGCCCGGGGTTCGGGCATGGCTACACCTTC
-	-	TRBV28	TRBJ2-5	CASSSRTQETQYF	TGTGCCAGCAGTTCCCGGACACAAGAGACCCAGTACTTC
-	TRBD1	TRBV6-1	TRBJ1-6	CATGTGWGSPLHF	TGTGCCACCGGGACAGGGTGGGGCTCACCCCTCCACTTT
once	-	TRBV6-1	TRBJ2-7	CATGTGPYEQYF	TGTGCCACGGGGACCGGTCCCTACGAGCAGTACTTC
-	TRBD2	TRBV28	TRBJ2-7	CASRLAGGSYEQYF	TGTGCCAGCAGACTAGCGGGAGGCTCCTACGAGCAGTACTTC
-	TRBD2	TRBV15	TRBJ2-5	CATSRATGGETQYF	TGTGCCACCAGCAGGGCTACGGGGGGAGAGACCCAGTACTTC
-	TRBD1	TRBV19	TRBJ2-7	CASSIRQGAPNYEQYF	TGTGCCAGTAGTATAAGACAGGGGGCACCCAACTACGAGCAGTACTTC
-	TRBD1	TRBV18	TRBJ2-1	CASSPADRGLDNEQFF	TGTGCCAGCTCACCGGCGGACAGGGGGCTTGACAATGAGCAGTTCTTC
-	TRBD1	TRBV7-9	TRBJ2-6	CASSLGPGQGCSGANVLTF	TGTGCCAGCAGCCTAGGGCCGGGACAGGGTTGCTCTGGGGCCAACGTCCTGACTTTC
-	-	TRBV5-8	TRBJ1-5	CASSFGTDSNQPQHF	TGTGCCAGCAGTTTTGGGACGGATAGCAATCAGCCCCAGCATTTT
-	-	TRBV14	TRBJ2-3	CASSQGSIRTVFRTDTQYF	TGTGCCAGCAGCCAAGGAAGTATTCGGACAGTTTTCCGCACAGATACGCAGTATTTT
-	-	TRBV6-5	TRBJ2-1	CASSGTAYGNEQFF	TGTGCCAGCAGCGGGACCGCCTATGGGAATGAGCAGTTCTTC
-	TRBD1	TRBV28	TRBJ1-5	CASRGQGPNQPQHF	TGTGCCAGCAGAGGACAGGGTCCCAATCAGCCCCAGCATTTT
-	TRBD2	TRBV6-4	TRBJ2-1	CASSDSKTSGSTQFF	TGTGCCAGCAGTGACTCTAAGACTAGCGGGAGTACCCAGTTCTTC
few	TRBD1	TRBV7-2	TRBJ1-4	CASSPRDWGQSEKLFF	TGTGCCAGCAGCCCAAGGGATTGGGGACAGTCCGAAAAACTGTTTTTT
once	TRBD2	TRBV5-5	TRBJ2-2	CASSLPSGGNTGELFF	TGTGCCAGCAGCTTGCCTAGCGGGGGGAACACCGGGGAGCTGTTTTTT
-	TRBD2	TRBV27	TRBJ2-2	CASSWGLAGAQTGELFF	TGTGCCAGCAGTTGGGGACTAGCGGGAGCCCAAACCGGGGAGCTGTTTTTT
-	-	TRBV27	TRBJ2-2	CASSYGSTGELFF	TGTGCCAGCAGTTACGGGAGCACCGGGGAGCTGTTTTTT
-	TRBD1	TRBV11-3	TRBJ2-5	CASSFGTVETQYF	TGTGCCAGCAGCTTCGGGACAGTGGAGACCCAGTACTTC
once	TRBD1	TRBV28	TRBJ1-1	CASSGTGGLRAFF	TGTGCCAGCAGTGGGACAGGGGGCCTGAGGGCTTTCTTT
-	TRBD1	TRBV28	TRBJ2-1	CASSTTGFYNEQFF	TGTGCCAGCAGTACGACAGGGTTCTACAATGAGCAGTTCTTC
-	TRBD2	TRBV5-1	TRBJ2-7	CASSLRGGRAVEQYF	TGCGCCAGCAGCTTGAGGGGCGGGAGGGCGGTAGAGCAGTACTTC
-	-	TRBV25-1	TRBJ1-4	CASRDPGAINEKLFF	TGTGCCAGCAGGGACCCAGGGGCTATTAATGAAAAACTGTTTTTT
-	TRBD2	TRBV4-1	TRBJ2-2	CASSQHGGLADRRDTGELFF	TGCGCCAGCAGCCAACACGGGGGACTAGCGGACAGAAGGGATACCGGGGAGCTGTTTTTT
-	TRBD2	TRBV7-2	TRBJ2-1	CASSSKGTSGENGYNEQFF	TGTGCCAGCAGCTCCAAAGGGACTAGCGGAGAGAACGGGTACAATGAGCAGTTCTTC
-	-	TRBV19	TRBJ1-1	CASSYRIGNTEAFF	TGTGCCAGTAGCTACAGGATTGGGAACACTGAAGCTTTCTTT
once	-	TRBV7-2	TRBJ2-5	CASRRVWANNAKETQYF	TGTGCCAGCAGACGAGTTTGGGCCAATAACGCCAAAGAGACCCAGTACTTC
-	-	TRBV5-1	TRBJ2-5	CASSSLGDFGETQYF	TGCGCCAGCAGCTCCTTGGGGGACTTTGGAGAGACCCAGTACTTC
once	-	TRBV30	TRBJ2-3	CARLGGRTDTQYF	TGTGCCCGGCTCGGTGGTCGCACAGATACGCAGTATTTT
-	TRBD1	TRBV7-9	TRBJ1-2	CASSSGGTGNYGYTF	TGTGCCAGCAGCTCGGGGGGGACAGGAAACTATGGCTACACCTTC
-	TRBD2	TRBV7-8	TRBJ2-7	CASSPGIKLAGKHEQYF	TGTGCCAGCAGCCCCGGAATCAAACTAGCGGGAAAACACGAGCAGTACTTC